This T cell receptor (beta chain) stems from a study of T cell clonality in common variable immunodeficiency. Study-wide results and caveats: Fewer deletions and N-nucleotide insertions were reportedly seen in common variable immunodeficiency TCR beta sequences.

CVID subjects were neither ill nor on immunomodulatory or immunosuppressive medication at sampling. CDR3 size: 14 residues. Trimming removed 2 bases at V and 0 bases at J, with 6 bases between. CDR1 and CDR2 from the germline V gene are SGDLS and YYNGEE. Regarding this clone: The antigen remains undetermined. The CDR3 goes on 3 residues after the read ends, and that part is filled in from the germline J gene.

The assay was immunoSEQ multiplex PCR, and TCRdb's table has in-frame clones only and misses some. Its listing shows over 15,000 clones. The chain joins TRBV9 to TRBJ1-3; D is unclear. The origin of this receptor is a human donor with common variable immunodeficiency. Sequencing was done on a sample of peripheral blood mononuclear cells. The covered CDR3 bases are TGTGCCAGCAGCGTGATCAGCTCTGGAAACACC. It specifies CASSVISSGNT. The CDR3 in full is CASSVISSGNTIYF.